Listed here are 19 T cell receptor beta chains from one sample, sequenced in a study of resident and recirculating memory T cells in vitiligo. Sequencing used immunoSEQ multiplex PCR; TCRdb keeps in-frame clones, though not all of them. The sample shows about 45,000 clones, about nine tenths of them seen only once. The source material was blood. These receptors originate from a male donor with vitiligo.

The chain joins TRBV15 to TRBJ1-2; a possible D gene is TRBD1 (5 bases). The CDR3 runs to 14 residues. The germline V gene has CDR1 LNHNV and CDR2 YYDKDF (reference sequence). V was shortened by 6 bases and J by 6 bases, with 17 bases between the two germline ends. CDR3 loop: CATSLQGLGHGYTF. CDR3 nucleotide sequence: TGTGCCACCAGTTTGCAGGGTCTTGGCCATGGCTACACCTTC.

This chain joins TRBV6-7 and TRBJ2-7, with D possibly being TRBD2 (5 bases). TRBV6-7 qualifies as an ORF whose function is uncertain. This CDR3 spans 15 amino acids. V shed 2 bases and J shed 3 bases, with 14 bases lying between them. CDR3: CASSYGPAGHYEQYF. The CDR3 DNA sequence: TGTGCCAGCAGTTACGGCCCGGCGGGCCACTACGAGCAGTACTTC.

This chain joins TRBV6-4 and TRBJ2-3; 9 bases align to TRBD2. Germline V gene data show CDR1 as MRHNA and CDR2 as SNTAGT. The ends lost 2 bases at V and 4 bases at J; junction bases unmatched: 1. The CDR3 has 14 amino acids. CDR3 in DNA: TGTGCCAGCAGTGACGGCGGGGGGGCAGATACGCAGTATTTT. Amino acids: CASSDGGGADTQYF.

The chain uses TRBV7-9 and TRBJ1-2; a possible D gene is TRBD1 (5 bases). The germline V and J ends were trimmed by 7 bases and 8 bases, with 17 bases remaining between them. CDR3 length: 13 residues. CDR1 is SEHNR and CDR2 is FQNEAQ in the germline V gene (reference sequence). CDR3 nucleotide sequence: TGTGCCAGCATCGGCAACGGGGGGAGCGGCTACACCTTC. Translated: CASIGNGGSGYTF.

The V and J genes are TRBV4-3 and TRBJ2-1; 7 nucleotides align to TRBD1. Germline V gene data show CDR1 as LGHNA and CDR2 as YSLEER. The trim removed 3 bases at V and 1 base at J, leaving 9 bases unmatched. The CDR3 is 17 amino acids. CDR3 nucleotides: TGCGCCAGCAGCCAGGGGGTATCAGGGGGATCCTACAATGAGCAGTTCTTC. The encoded protein is CASSQGVSGGSYNEQFF.

The rearrangement joins TRBV10-3 to TRBJ2-1; a possible D gene is TRBD2 (5 bases). The CDR3 has 12 residues. The V end lost 4 bases, the J end lost 9 bases, and 10 bases lay between the germline ends. The germline gives CDR1 ENHRY, CDR2 SYGVKD. CDR3 in amino acids: CAISGQDFEQFF. The CDR3 DNA sequence: TGTGCCATCAGTGGTCAGGACTTTGAGCAGTTCTTC.

The CDR3 DNA reads as TGCGCCAGCAGCCCAGTGTCTTTTTTCCCCTACGAGCAGTACTTC. It specifies CASSPVSFFPYEQYF. The chain uses TRBV4-3 and TRBJ2-7; D remains unclear. CDR3 length equals 15 residues. Looked up from germline, CDR1 is LGHNA and CDR2 is YSLEER. V lost 4 bases and J lost 2, with 15 bases in between.

This chain uses TRBV6-1 with TRBJ2-1; weak D call: TRBD2 (6 bases). Germline CDR1 reads MNHNS; CDR2 reads SASEGT. This CDR3 contains 15 residues. Trimming took off 6 bases at V and 0 bases at J, with 12 bases between the two ends. The CDR3 DNA follows: TGTGCCAGCAGGGAGGGGCCCATCTCCTACAATGAGCAGTTCTTC. This translates into CASREGPISYNEQFF.

This clone was seen only once. V is TRBV15 and J is TRBJ2-7; 7 bases match TRBD1. The CDR3 sequence is 14 residues long. Germline CDR1 and CDR2: LNHNV and YYDKDF (reference sequence). The junction had 2 bases not matched to a gene; V was cut back by 2 bases and J by 1 base. The CDR3 DNA reads TGTGCCACCAGCAGACTGGGACAGTCCTACGAGCAGTACTTC. It yields the protein CATSRLGQSYEQYF.

For the CDR3, the DNA is TGTGCCAGCAGTGACCTTTCCGGACAGGCCCGAACGAACACCGGGGAGCTGTTTTTT. Encoded protein: CASSDLSGQARTNTGELFF. J is TRBJ2-2 and V is TRBV6-4, with 7 bases matching TRBD1. This CDR3 is 19 amino acids long. The J segment lost 0 bases and the V segment lost 2 bases, leaving 12 bases of the junction unmatched. Per germline, CDR1 MRHNA and CDR2 SNTAGT.

This chain links TRBV5-1 with TRBJ2-1; D is possibly TRBD2 (5 bases). In germline, CDR1 is SGHRS, CDR2 YFSETQ. Trimming took off 1 base at V and 3 bases at J, with 11 bases between the two ends. There are 15 residues in the CDR3. CDR3 sequence: CASSLSGLVYNEQFF. DNA for the CDR3: TGCGCCAGCAGCTTGTCGGGGTTGGTCTACAATGAGCAGTTCTTC.

CDR3 in DNA: TGTGCCAGCAGCGTAGAGCGGATTGGCTACGAGCAGTACTTC. Its protein is CASSVERIGYEQYF. The rearrangement uses TRBV7-8 and TRBJ2-7; D perhaps matches TRBD2 (5 bases). V lost 5 bases to trimming and J lost 3 bases, with 14 bases between them. The germline CDR1 and CDR2 sequences are SGHVS and FQNEAQ. The CDR3 runs to 14 residues.

This chain links TRBV7-9 with TRBJ2-3, with 10 nucleotides matching TRBD2. J gave up 4 bases and V 6 bases, and 4 bases lay outside the gene matches. The CDR3 consists of 14 residues. Germline assignment: CDR1 SEHNR and CDR2 FQNEAQ (reference sequence). The CDR3 nucleotides are TGTGCCAGCAGGGAAGCGGGGGGGTCAGATACGCAGTATTTT. Translating gives CASREAGGSDTQYF.

This sequence joins TRBV9 and TRBJ1-5, with 8 nucleotides matching TRBD1. V lost 0 bases and J lost 4; bases outside the gene matches: 3. Germline CDR1 and CDR2: SGDLS and YYNGEE. The CDR3 contains 15 residues. Here the CDR3 DNA reads TGTGCCAGCAGCGTAGCAGGGGGCCCGAATCAGCCCCAGCATTTT. It codes for CASSVAGGPNQPQHF.

CDR3 sequence (DNA): TGTGCCAGCAGCCAAGTGGTGGCGGGGGGGCCGGATACGCAGTATTTT. It translates to CASSQVVAGGPDTQYF. The rearrangement uses TRBV4-2 and TRBJ2-3; 9 positions agree with TRBD2. V was clipped by 1 base and J by 6 bases; unmatched bases: 8. The CDR3 spans 16 residues. Germline CDR1 is LGHNA and CDR2 is YNFKEQ.

The V gene is TRBV6-8, the J gene TRBJ1-1; possibly TRBD1 for D (6 bases). This CDR3 is 16 amino acids long. Trimming stripped 0 bases from V and 5 bases from J, with 16 bases between. Germline V gene lookup returns CDR1 MNHGY and CDR2 SAAAGT. This CDR3 is CASSYSPTGKRTEAFF. The CDR3 DNA follows: TGTGCCAGCAGTTACTCACCTACAGGGAAAAGGACTGAAGCTTTCTTT.

V gene TRBV7-8 combines with J gene TRBJ2-7, with TRBD2 matching over 8 bases. The CDR3 runs 12 residues. After removal of 2 bases from V and 12 bases from J, the junction contained 6 bases not matched to a gene. Germline V gene sequence: CDR1 SGHVS, CDR2 FQNEAQ. The CDR3 protein is CASSLSRGGLYF. The CDR3 region has the DNA TGTGCCAGCAGCTTAAGTCGGGGGGGGCTGTACTTC.

The gene calls are TRBV19 and TRBJ1-1; D gene ambiguous. V shed 7 bases and J shed 4 bases, with 22 bases lying between them. The CDR3 is 16 amino acids. CDR1 is LNHDA and CDR2 is SQIVND in the germline V gene (reference sequence). CDR3 loop: CASKFRLRGKGTEAFF. CDR3 nucleotide sequence: TGTGCCAGTAAGTTCAGGCTCCGGGGTAAGGGCACTGAAGCTTTCTTT. Looking up the rest from reference TRBV19 and TRBJ1-1 gives the full variable domain: DGGITQSPKYLFRKEGQNVTLSCEQNLNHDAMYWYRQDPGQGLRLIYYSQIVNDFQKGDIAEGYSVSREKKESFPLTVTSAQKNPTAFYLCASKFRLRGKGTEAFFGQGTRLTVV.

The chain uses TRBV11-3 and TRBJ2-7; 9 bases match TRBD1. Trimming cost V 5 bases and J 7 bases; bases outside gene matches: 6. CDR1 SGHNT and CDR2 YENEEA come from the germline V gene. CDR3 size: 13 residues. CDR3 loop: CASSAQGASEQYF. The CDR3 region has the DNA TGTGCCAGCAGCGCACAGGGGGCGAGTGAGCAGTACTTC.